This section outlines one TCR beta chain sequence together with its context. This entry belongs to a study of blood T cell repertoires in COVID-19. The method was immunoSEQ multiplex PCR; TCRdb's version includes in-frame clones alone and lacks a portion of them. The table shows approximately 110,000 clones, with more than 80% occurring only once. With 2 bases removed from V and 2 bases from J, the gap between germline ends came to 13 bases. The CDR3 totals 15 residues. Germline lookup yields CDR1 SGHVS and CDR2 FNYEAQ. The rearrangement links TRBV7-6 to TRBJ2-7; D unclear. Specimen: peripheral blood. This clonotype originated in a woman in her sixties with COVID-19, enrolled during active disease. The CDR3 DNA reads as TGTGCCAGCAGCTTATCCTCTTTTACTACCTACGAGCAGTACTTC. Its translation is CASSLSSFTTYEQYF.